Listed here are 14 T cell receptor beta chains from one sample, sequenced in a study of cytotoxic CD8 clonotypes in ibrutinib-treated CLL. The assay was immunoSEQ multiplex PCR, and TCRdb's table has in-frame clones only and misses some. The repertoire holds about 310,000 clones, with 70% to 80% as singletons. The source was PBMCs, collected before ibrutinib treatment. These receptors were collected from a human donor with chronic lymphocytic leukemia.

V and J are TRBV6-4 and TRBJ1-3, with D unresolved. Trimming removed 4 bases from V and 4 bases from J, with 8 bases in between. The CDR3 contains 13 residues. CDR1 and CDR2 from the germline V gene are MRHNA and SNTAGT. CDR3 DNA: TGTGCCAGCAGTGCAGGTGCGGGAAACACCATATATTTT. Translation gives CASSAGAGNTIYF.

The rearrangement links TRBV6-5 to TRBJ1-1; perhaps TRBD1 as D (6 bases). With 8 bases removed from V and 4 bases from J, the gap between germline ends came to 14 bases. Per the germline V gene, CDR1 is MNHEY and CDR2 is SVGAGI. This CDR3 has 13 amino acids. The CDR3 region is CASQLRGSTEAFF. The CDR3 coding sequence is TGTGCCAGCCAGTTGAGGGGGAGCACTGAAGCTTTCTTT.

The V gene is TRBV10-2, the J gene TRBJ2-5, with 9 bases matching TRBD2. This CDR3 has 16 residues. CDR1 and CDR2 from the germline V gene are WSHSY and SAAADI. V was clipped by 3 bases and J by 5 bases; unmatched bases: 10. The CDR3 loop is CASSDPWAGGPETQYF. CDR3 DNA: TGCGCCAGCAGTGATCCGTGGGCGGGAGGGCCTGAGACCCAGTACTTC.

Written as DNA, the CDR3 is TGTGCCAGCACCCAGTGGATAGCGGGAGGGCCAAACACCGGGGAGCTGTTTTTT. It codes for CASTQWIAGGPNTGELFF. V usage is TRBV9 and J usage is TRBJ2-2; TRBD2 aligns across 11 bases. Germline CDR1 reads SGDLS; CDR2 reads YYNGEE. The CDR3 consists of 18 residues. The ends lost 6 bases at V and 2 bases at J; junction bases unmatched: 12.

V gene TRBV11-2 combines with J gene TRBJ2-7; D gene ambiguous. The CDR3 extends over 15 amino acids. V shed 0 bases and J shed 7 bases, with 16 bases lying between them. Germline V lookup: CDR1 SGHAT, CDR2 FQNNGV. The CDR3: CASSLDQSGSGEQYF. CDR3 DNA sequence: TGTGCCAGCAGCTTAGATCAGTCAGGCAGTGGGGAGCAGTACTTC.

V usage is TRBV5-1 and J usage is TRBJ2-7; 7 nucleotides match TRBD1. The CDR3 is 13 residues long. Trimming at V came to 4 bases and at J to 3 bases, leaving 4 bases not matched to a gene. Germline loops: CDR1 SGHRS, CDR2 YFSETQ. In DNA, the CDR3 is TGCGCCAGCAGCCCAGGGGGAATCTACGAGCAGTACTTC. The encoded protein is CASSPGGIYEQYF.

A remark on this clone: Its ends do not fully match the called genes, so a read error is possible. The genes are TRBV7-7 and TRBJ2-3; 8 bases are a match to TRBD1. The CDR3 consists of 18 residues. Germline CDR1 SSHAT, CDR2 FNYEAQ (reference sequence). CDR3 bases: TGTGCTAGCAGCTTAGGACTCGACAGGGGAGGATCCATGGATACGCAGTATTTT. The encoded protein is CASSLGLDRGGSMDTQYF.

The J gene is TRBJ2-2, the V gene TRBV30; either TRBD1 or TRBD2 may supply D (7 bases each). Germline CDR1 and CDR2: GTSNPN and SVGIG (reference sequence). Trimming removed 5 bases from V and 6 bases from J, with 13 bases in between. This CDR3 is built from 13 residues. For the CDR3, the DNA is TGTGCCTGGGGGAGGGGGCTCGCCGGGGAGCTGTTTTTT. This translates into CAWGRGLAGELFF. The whole variable domain, filled in from reference TRBV30 and TRBJ2-2, reads SQTIHQWPATLVQPVGSPLSLECTVEGTSNPNLYWYRQAAGRGLQLLFYSVGIGQISSEVPQNLSASRPQDRQFILSSKKLLLSDSGFYLCAWGRGLAGELFFGEGSRLTVL.

The V and J genes are TRBV6-4 and TRBJ2-3, with D unclear. From germline, CDR1 is MRHNA and CDR2 SNTAGT. The CDR3 loop spans 13 amino acids. The V end lost 2 bases, the J end lost 2 bases, and 5 bases lay between the germline ends. The CDR3 region has the DNA TGTGCCAGCAGTGACCAACCCACAGATACGCAGTATTTT. This encodes CASSDQPTDTQYF.

The chain carries TRBV28 and TRBJ1-2; D gene uncertain. This CDR3 region has 11 residues. V was shortened by 3 bases and J by 8 bases, with 7 bases between the two germline ends. Per the germline V gene, CDR1 is MDHEN and CDR2 is SYDVKM. The CDR3 reads CASSLGHGYTF. The DNA for the CDR3 is TGTGCCAGCAGTTTGGGTCACGGCTACACCTTC.

For the CDR3, the DNA is TGTGCCAGCGCCGGGGGGGTGAGCACAGATACGCAGTATTTT. As protein: CASAGGVSTDTQYF. This chain uses TRBV5-4 with TRBJ2-3; 8 bases map to TRBD2. V shed 7 bases and J 0 bases; nucleotides not matched to a gene: 4. The germline V gene has CDR1 SGHNT and CDR2 YYREEE (reference sequence). The CDR3 covers 14 residues.

The V call is TRBV15, the J call TRBJ2-1, with D perhaps TRBD2 (6 bases). The CDR3 contains 14 residues. Germline V gene data show CDR1 as LNHNV and CDR2 as YYDKDF (reference sequence). V dropped 1 base and J dropped 3 bases, with 7 bases sitting between them. This chain's CDR3 is CATSRGGDYNEQFF. DNA of the CDR3: TGTGCCACCAGCAGAGGGGGGGACTACAATGAGCAGTTCTTC.

The chain carries TRBV5-1 and TRBJ2-7; TRBD1 aligns across 8 bases. Losses at the gene ends were 0 bases for V and 3 bases for J; bases not matched to a gene: 8. From germline, CDR1 is SGHRS and CDR2 YFSETQ. CDR3 size: 16 residues. The CDR3 loop is CASSLASGGSSYEQYF. The CDR3 nucleotides are TGCGCCAGCAGCTTGGCATCAGGGGGCAGTAGCTACGAGCAGTACTTC.

The chain recombines TRBV7-9 with TRBJ1-2, with D unclear. The CDR3 is 12 amino acids. Germline CDR1 reads SEHNR; CDR2 reads FQNEAQ (reference sequence). Trimming cost V 2 bases and J 6 bases, with 7 bases left between them. This chain's CDR3 is CASSLRTDGYTF. CDR3 DNA: TGTGCCAGCAGCTTACGGACGGATGGCTACACCTTC.